Following are 13 T cell receptor beta chains from one sample sequenced in a study of CD8+ T cells in alopecia areata. The sample's treatment: oral pan-JAK inhibitor, 5-10 mg twice daily. The authors extracted RNA and reverse transcribed it into cDNA as the sequencing template. Sequencing used immunoSEQ multiplex PCR; TCRdb keeps in-frame clones, though not all of them. Found here are around 70,000 clones, roughly 28% of them singletons; the top ten hold 14% to 15%. Sequencing was performed on CD8+ T cells sorted from blood, taken at week 4, from a patient treated with tofacitinib. All receptors derive from a human donor with alopecia areata.

This clone was found a few times. This rearrangement joins TRBV28 to TRBJ1-5, with a weak D call TRBD1 (5 bases). The CDR3 has 15 amino acids. Germline lookup yields CDR1 MDHEN and CDR2 SYDVKM. Trimming left V 5 bases short and J 5 bases short, with 16 bases between. This chain's CDR3 is CASSPRGGRDQPQHF. As DNA, the CDR3 is TGTGCCAGCAGTCCGAGGGGCGGGCGAGATCAGCCCCAGCATTTT.

This clone was seen once. The chain has TRBV6-1 and TRBJ2-2; 11 bases agree with TRBD2. CDR1 and CDR2 from the germline V gene are MNHNS and SASEGT. This CDR3 region has 19 residues. The ends lost 4 bases at V and 0 bases at J; junction bases unmatched: 10. CDR3 residues: CASSAPEGSGRANTGELFF. In DNA, the CDR3 is TGTGCCAGCAGTGCCCCGGAGGGTAGCGGGAGGGCGAACACCGGGGAGCTGTTTTTT.

The V and J genes are TRBV30 and TRBJ2-2, with D hard to call. Germline V gene data show CDR1 as GTSNPN and CDR2 as SVGIG (reference sequence). This CDR3 is 10 amino acids long. Trimming removed 3 bases at V and 6 bases at J, with 2 bases between. CDR3 DNA sequence: TGTGCCTGGAGGGCCGGGGAGCTGTTTTTT. Translation gives CAWRAGELFF.

CDR3 nucleotides: TGTGCCAGCAGCCTCAACCAGGGGAGCTACGAGCAGTACTTC. This codes for CASSLNQGSYEQYF. This chain connects TRBV9 to TRBJ2-7; the D gene is possibly TRBD1 (6 bases). CDR1 and CDR2 (germline): SGDLS, YYNGEE. Trimming stripped 4 bases from V and 3 bases from J, with 14 bases between. The CDR3 extends over 14 amino acids.

This clone appeared a few times. The chain uses TRBV2 and TRBJ2-2; no definite D call. CDR3 length: 14 amino acids. In germline, CDR1 is SNHLY, CDR2 FYNNEI. Trimming cost V 3 bases and J 0 bases, with 5 bases left between them. The CDR3 bases are TGTGCCAGCAGTGATGGGCCGAACACCGGGGAGCTGTTTTTT. This codes for CASSDGPNTGELFF.

This clone turned up a few times. The J gene is TRBJ2-6, the V gene TRBV7-9; D not certain. V lost 3 bases to trimming and J lost 1 base, with 10 bases between them. The germline gives CDR1 SEHNR, CDR2 FQNEAQ (reference sequence). This CDR3 has 16 residues. The CDR3 DNA follows: TGTGCCAGCAGCTTTCCCAGGTATTCTGGGGCCAACGTCCTGACTTTC. As protein: CASSFPRYSGANVLTF.

The rearrangement uses TRBV7-2 and TRBJ1-5, with 11 bases that match TRBD1. The V gene's germline CDR1 is SGHTA and CDR2 FQGNSA. The trim removed 6 bases at V and 7 bases at J, leaving 8 bases unmatched. The CDR3 consists of 15 residues. CDR3 bases: TGTGCCAGCAGTAAGTGGACAGGGGGCGGACAGCCCCAGCATTTT. Translated: CASSKWTGGGQPQHF. The full variable domain, rest sourced from reference TRBV7-2 and TRBJ1-5, is GAGVSQSPSNKVTEKGKDVELRCDPISGHTALYWYRQSLGQGLEFLIYFQGNSAPDKSGLPSDRFSAERTGGSVSTLTIQRTQQEDSAVYLCASSKWTGGGQPQHFGDGTRLSIL.

The CDR3: CATSRIPGQQYQYF. The CDR3 bases are TGTGCCACCAGCAGAATCCCGGGACAGCAGTACCAGTACTTC. The chain combines TRBV15 with TRBJ2-7; TRBD1 matches 7 bases. The CDR3 totals 14 residues. Germline trimming cut 2 bases from V and 10 bases from J; bases unmatched to any gene: 11. The germline CDR1 and CDR2 sequences are LNHNV and YYDKDF (reference sequence).

This clone was detected a few times. The V and J genes are TRBV14 and TRBJ1-3, with D tentatively TRBD1 (5 bases). The CDR3 is 14 residues long. CDR1 and CDR2 (germline): SGHDN, FVKESK. The V end was cut by 0 bases, the J end by 8 bases, with 11 bases between. Here the CDR3 DNA reads TGTGCCAGCAGCCAAGACTGGGACCGGTACACCATATATTTT. As protein: CASSQDWDRYTIYF.

Concerning this clone itself: This sample also contains other DNA sequences that code for the same CDR3. The chain combines TRBV29-1 with TRBJ2-1; the D gene is possibly TRBD2 (6 bases). The CDR3 sequence is 11 residues long. CDR1 and CDR2 (germline): SQVTM, ANQGSEA. V gave up 4 bases and J gave up 5 bases, with 6 bases separating them. The CDR3 nucleotides read TGCAGCGTTGTAGCGGACAATGAGCAGTTCTTC. It is translated as CSVVADNEQFF.

In this sample, this clone turned up a few times. The gene calls are TRBV5-6 and TRBJ1-2; 7 positions match TRBD1. The germline gives CDR1 SGHDT, CDR2 YYEEEE. The CDR3 length is 14 residues. V shed 1 base and J 2 bases; nucleotides not matched to a gene: 2. CDR3 sequence (DNA): TGTGCCAGCAGCTTGAAGACAGGGAACTATGGCTACACCTTC. Translated, it gives CASSLKTGNYGYTF.

In DNA, the CDR3 is TGTGCCTGGAGTGTACGGGTTTCGGGGGCGGGGAACACCGGGGAGCTGTTTTTT. This gives the protein CAWSVRVSGAGNTGELFF. J is TRBJ2-2 and V is TRBV30, with D perhaps matching TRBD1 or TRBD2 (6 bases each). Trimming shortened V by 0 bases and J by 1 base, and 18 bases separated the two germline ends. The germline V gene encodes CDR1 GTSNPN and CDR2 SVGIG (reference sequence). The CDR3 spans 18 residues. The whole variable domain, remainder taken from reference TRBV30 and TRBJ2-2, is SQTIHQWPATLVQPVGSPLSLECTVEGTSNPNLYWYRQAAGRGLQLLFYSVGIGQISSEVPQNLSASRPQDRQFILSSKKLLLSDSGFYLCAWSVRVSGAGNTGELFFGEGSRLTVL.

This clone was observed at least ten times. V usage is TRBV7-8 and J usage is TRBJ2-1; 9 bases fit TRBD2. This CDR3 comprises 15 residues. V gave up 1 base and J gave up 8 bases; unmatched junction bases: 6. CDR1 is SGHVS and CDR2 is FQNEAQ in the germline V gene. The CDR3 loop is CASSLVASGIDEQFF. CDR3 nucleotide sequence: TGTGCCAGCAGCTTAGTTGCTAGCGGGATAGATGAGCAGTTCTTC. Full variable domain (rest looked up from reference TRBV7-8 and TRBJ2-1): GAGVSQSPRYKVAKRGQDVALRCDPISGHVSLFWYQQALGQGPEFLTYFQNEAQLDKSGLPSDRFFAERPEGSVSTLKIQRTQQEDSAVYLCASSLVASGIDEQFFGPGTRLTVL.